This T cell receptor beta chain was profiled in a study of blood T cell repertoires in COVID-19 (dated by TCRdb to the early 2020s). Context from the whole study: Samples from collaborators originated in the United States, Italy and Spain and spanned both the acute and convalescent phases of COVID-19. Samples came from the ongoing ImmuneRACE study (first 160 participants) plus 1,254 subjects from 6 global collaborators. The repertoires were released in a freely available public database meant as a resource for research on the immune response to SARS-CoV-2. Where HLA class I and class II types were available, the types were taken from metadata supplied by the sample provider, not from assay-based typing. Nearly every sample came with metadata listing a de-identified subject ID, COVID-19 status, age in years and sex. The material from the prospective study consisted of cDNA or gDNA derived from T cells, B-cell-depleted T cells, or PBMCs. Subjects who had been exposed to COVID-19, were actively infected with it, or had recovered from it provided the deeply sampled blood TCRbeta repertoires that made up the dataset.

The immunoSEQ Assay, a bias-controlled multiplex PCR, was used to amplify TCRbeta CDR3 regions from genomic DNA. The authors' analysis ran thus. The number of nucleated cells in each sample was estimated from the amplification of reference gene primers within the assay. Sequence reads were collapsed and filtered to measure the absolute abundance of every unique TCRbeta CDR3 rearrangement. For each sample, productive Simpson clonality was calculated by taking the square root of Simpson's diversity index across productive rearrangements. In its TCRdb copy, this immuneACCESS table keeps in-frame sequences only and misses some clones. Where compared with another copy, unresolved V genes explain less than half of these, and the others have no known cause. The D gene and trimming were derived from the DNA, and the V and J assignments and clone size from that table. A total of about 180,000 clones appear in this sample, 88% of them only once. About 9.4% of the sample comes from the top ten.

Concerning this clone itself: It lacks a known antigen. Per-base qualities were not stored, and no clone one base away is much larger.

Trimming takes 0 bases from V and 8 bases from J, and the germline ends sit 14 bases apart. Including cysteine and phenylalanine, the CDR3 has 15 amino acids. Only CDR3 DNA remains: 45 bases, in frame from the first base. From a lookup of the germline V gene, CDR1 and CDR2 are LGHNA and YSLEER. Participants in the prospective study were enrolled through a virtual design, were aged about 18 to 100 years, and lived in approximately 24 United States geographic areas. In the prospective study, cohorts were assigned on the basis of participant-reported clinical history obtained from a screening survey and a study questionnaire. ImmuneRACE Cohort 3 recovered participants were defined by two consecutive negative NP/OP PCR tests, healthcare professional clearance, or symptom resolution. In the prospective study, whole blood, serum and a nasopharyngeal or oropharyngeal swab were collected from each participant by mobile phlebotomists. Additional blood draws and questionnaires over a roughly two-month period could optionally be provided by prospective study participants. Before DNA extraction, prospective study blood samples were shipped either frozen or at room temperature.

Here is what the overall study found, with its caveats: The amount of clinical and demographic metadata varied by source and participant and was provided uncurated.

This receptor chain uses TRBV4-3 and TRBJ2-1; D gene: possibly TRBD1, on 6 matching bases. Sequenced sample: PBMCs or T cells enriched from blood (not recorded which). The sequence was obtained from a woman aged 18-29 years who had recovered from COVID-19. The nucleotides are TGCGCCAGCAGCCAAGATGGCAGGGGCAGAGATGAGCAGTTCTTC. Translated, it gives CASSQDGRGRDEQFF.